The clone carrying this TCR beta chain is medium-sized. In germline, CDR1 is MGHDK, CDR2 SYGVNS. The CDR3 totals 15 residues. Trimming left V 4 bases short and J 5 bases short, with 14 bases between. This sample was included in a study of T cell changes during pregnancy in multiple sclerosis. Profiled with immunoSEQ multiplex PCR; TCRdb holds only in-frame clones, not every one. Seen here are 30,000 to 35,000 clones, 80% to 90% observed once, and the top ten hold 0.6% to 0.8%. The chain links TRBV25-1 to TRBJ2-2; D unclear. The specimen was CD4+ T cells from peripheral blood mononuclear cells, collected in the first trimester of pregnancy. The TCR sequence derives from a female donor in good health, enrolled as a control in a pregnancy study. The CDR3 loop reads CASSVPLDNTGELFF. CDR3 sequence (DNA): TGTGCCAGCAGTGTCCCTCTAGATAATACCGGGGAGCTGTTTTTT.